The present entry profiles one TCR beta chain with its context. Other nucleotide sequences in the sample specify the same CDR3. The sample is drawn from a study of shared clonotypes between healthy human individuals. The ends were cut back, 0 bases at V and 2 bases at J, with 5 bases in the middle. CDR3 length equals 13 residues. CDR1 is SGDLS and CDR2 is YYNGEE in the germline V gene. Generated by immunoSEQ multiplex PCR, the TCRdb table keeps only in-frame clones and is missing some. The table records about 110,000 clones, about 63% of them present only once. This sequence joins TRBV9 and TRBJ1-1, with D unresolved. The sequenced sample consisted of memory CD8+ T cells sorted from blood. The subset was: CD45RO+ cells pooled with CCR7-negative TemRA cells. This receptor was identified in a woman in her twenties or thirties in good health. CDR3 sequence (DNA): TGTGCCAGCAGCGTAGCGGGTAACACTGAAGCTTTCTTT. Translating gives CASSVAGNTEAFF.